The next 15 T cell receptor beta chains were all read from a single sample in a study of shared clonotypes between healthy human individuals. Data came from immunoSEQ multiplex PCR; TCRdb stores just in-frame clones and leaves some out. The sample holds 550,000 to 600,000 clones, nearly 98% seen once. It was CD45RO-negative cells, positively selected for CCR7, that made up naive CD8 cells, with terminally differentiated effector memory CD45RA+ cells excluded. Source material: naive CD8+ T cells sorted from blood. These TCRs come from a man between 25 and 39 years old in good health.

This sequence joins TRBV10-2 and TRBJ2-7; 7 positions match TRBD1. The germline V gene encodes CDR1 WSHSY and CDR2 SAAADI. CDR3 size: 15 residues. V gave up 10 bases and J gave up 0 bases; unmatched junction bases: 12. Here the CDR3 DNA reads TGCGCCACCAGGGGGATGACAGGAGGCTCCTACGAGCAGTACTTC. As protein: CATRGMTGGSYEQYF.

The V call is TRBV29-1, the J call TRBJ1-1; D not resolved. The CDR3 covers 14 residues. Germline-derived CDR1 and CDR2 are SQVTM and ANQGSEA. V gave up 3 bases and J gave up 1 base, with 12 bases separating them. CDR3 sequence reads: CSVDSVGGNTEAFF. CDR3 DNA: TGCAGCGTTGATAGCGTCGGAGGGAACACTGAAGCTTTCTTT.

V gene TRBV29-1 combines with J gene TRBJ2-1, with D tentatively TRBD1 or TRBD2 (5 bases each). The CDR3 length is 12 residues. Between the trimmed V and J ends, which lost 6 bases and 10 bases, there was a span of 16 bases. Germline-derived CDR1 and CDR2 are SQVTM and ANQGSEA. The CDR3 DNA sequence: TGCAGCGTGAGGGGCAACCCCACGGAGCAGTTCTTC. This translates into CSVRGNPTEQFF.

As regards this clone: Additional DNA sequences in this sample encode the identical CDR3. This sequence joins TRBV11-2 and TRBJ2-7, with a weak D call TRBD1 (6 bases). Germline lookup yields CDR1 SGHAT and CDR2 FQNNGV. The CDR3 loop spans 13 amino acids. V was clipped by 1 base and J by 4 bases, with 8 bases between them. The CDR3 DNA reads TGTGCCAGCAGCTTAGGGACAGAATACGAGCAGTACTTC. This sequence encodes CASSLGTEYEQYF.

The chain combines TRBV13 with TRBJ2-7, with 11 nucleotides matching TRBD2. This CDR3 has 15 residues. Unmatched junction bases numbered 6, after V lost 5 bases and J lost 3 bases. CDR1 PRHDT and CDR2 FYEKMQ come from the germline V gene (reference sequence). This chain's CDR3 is CASSAGTSGFYEQYF. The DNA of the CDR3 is TGTGCCAGCAGCGCCGGGACTAGCGGATTCTACGAGCAGTACTTC. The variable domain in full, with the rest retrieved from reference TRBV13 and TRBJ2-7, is AAGVIQSPRHLIKEKRETATLKCYPIPRHDTVYWYQQGPGQDPQFLISFYEKMQSDKGSIPDRFSAQQFSDYHSELNMSSLELGDSALYFCASSAGTSGFYEQYFGPGTRLTVT.

The CDR3 spells CSVVLDEQFF. In nucleotides, the CDR3 is TGCAGCGTTGTTCTGGATGAGCAGTTCTTC. The V call is TRBV29-1, the J call TRBJ2-1; D not resolved. The V gene's germline CDR1 is SQVTM and CDR2 ANQGSEA. The CDR3 length is 10 residues. V lost 4 bases and J 8 bases, leaving 6 bases between the germline ends.

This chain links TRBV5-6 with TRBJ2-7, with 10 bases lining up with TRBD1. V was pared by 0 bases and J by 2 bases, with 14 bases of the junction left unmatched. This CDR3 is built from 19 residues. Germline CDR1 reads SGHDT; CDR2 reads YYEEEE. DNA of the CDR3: TGTGCCAGCAGCTTGGCTCGGGGACAGGGGCGAGAAGTCCCCTACGAGCAGTACTTC. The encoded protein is CASSLARGQGREVPYEQYF.

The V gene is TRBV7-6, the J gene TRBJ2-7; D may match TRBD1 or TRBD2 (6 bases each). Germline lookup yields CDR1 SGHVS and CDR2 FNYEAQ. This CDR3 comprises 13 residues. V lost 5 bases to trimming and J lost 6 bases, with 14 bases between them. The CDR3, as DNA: TGTGCCAGCAGCAGAGCCGGGGGCGGCGAGCAGTACTTC. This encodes CASSRAGGGEQYF.

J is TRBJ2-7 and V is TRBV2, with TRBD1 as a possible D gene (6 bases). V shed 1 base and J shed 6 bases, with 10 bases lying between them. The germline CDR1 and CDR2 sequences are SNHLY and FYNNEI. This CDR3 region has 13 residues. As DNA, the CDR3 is TGTGCCAGCAGTGAAGGGACAGCCATCGAGCAGTACTTC. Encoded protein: CASSEGTAIEQYF.

CDR3 sequence reads: CASRRRGNYGYTF. The DNA for the CDR3 is TGTGCCAGCAGACGTAGAGGGAACTATGGCTACACCTTC. The gene calls are TRBV27 and TRBJ1-2, with D uncertain. Looked up from germline, CDR1 is MNHEY and CDR2 is SMNVEV (reference sequence). There are 13 residues in the CDR3. V shed 6 bases and J shed 2 bases, with 10 bases lying between them.

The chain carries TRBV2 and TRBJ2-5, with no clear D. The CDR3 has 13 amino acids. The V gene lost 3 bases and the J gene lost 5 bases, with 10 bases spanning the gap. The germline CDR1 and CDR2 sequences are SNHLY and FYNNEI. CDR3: CASSEAVGETQYF. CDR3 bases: TGTGCCAGCAGTGAGGCGGTAGGGGAGACCCAGTACTTC.

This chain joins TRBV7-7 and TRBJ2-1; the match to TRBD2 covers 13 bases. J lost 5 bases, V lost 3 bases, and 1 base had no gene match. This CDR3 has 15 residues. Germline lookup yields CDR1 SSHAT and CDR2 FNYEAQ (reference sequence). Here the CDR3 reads CASSFGLAGDNEQFF. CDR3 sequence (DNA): TGTGCCAGCAGCTTCGGACTAGCGGGAGACAATGAGCAGTTCTTC.

The chain's CDR3 is CASSSTSPYEQYF. CDR3 sequence (DNA): TGCGCCAGCAGCTCCACCAGCCCCTACGAGCAGTACTTC. This chain links TRBV4-1 with TRBJ2-7; D not resolved. V gave up 5 bases and J gave up 2 bases, with 10 bases separating them. CDR3 length: 13 amino acids. Germline V gene lookup returns CDR1 MGHRA and CDR2 YSYEKL.

The CDR3 here is CASSFGSQPQHF. The CDR3, as DNA: TGTGCCAGCAGTTTCGGGAGCCAGCCCCAGCATTTT. This sequence joins TRBV28 and TRBJ1-5; D is uncertain. From germline, CDR1 is MDHEN and CDR2 SYDVKM. The CDR3 is made up of 12 amino acids. V gave up 3 bases and J gave up 7 bases, with 7 bases separating them.

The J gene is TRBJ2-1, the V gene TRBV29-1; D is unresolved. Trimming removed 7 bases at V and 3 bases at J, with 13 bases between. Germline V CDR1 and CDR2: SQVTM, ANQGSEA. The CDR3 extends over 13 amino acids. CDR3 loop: CSARSADYNEQFF. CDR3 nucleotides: TGCAGCGCCCGGTCGGCAGACTACAATGAGCAGTTCTTC.